Sequencing of this T cell receptor (beta chain) was carried out in a study of graft-versus-host responses after intestinal transplantation. The wider study: Recipients got multivisceral, liver-intestinal, or isolated intestinal transplants. Points from the study as a whole: GvH clones occurred in recipient marrow; some first appeared in ileum or blood. Where graft-donor T cell macrochimerism was present, patients had high graft-versus-host to host-versus-graft clonal ratios in allografts.

Libraries were prepared by immunoSEQ multiplex PCR; TCRdb keeps only in-frame clonotypes and omits some of them. The table lists roughly 10,000 clones, 36% of them singletons. Per germline, CDR1 MNHEY and CDR2 SMNVEV (reference sequence). CDR3 length: 14 amino acids. V trimming: 3 bases; J trimming: 4 bases; junction bases outside the gene matches: 6. Stimulators, 200,000 irradiated and violet-dye-labeled cells, were plated with 200,000 CFSE-labeled responder cells. After the reaction, proliferating CFSE-low CD3+CD4+ and CD3+CD8+ responders were sorted. Sequencing used alloreactive CD8+ T cells from a mixed lymphocyte reaction culture, obtained before intestinal transplant. This sample's subset: CFSE-low proliferating T cells sorted from roughly six-day pre-transplant mixed lymphocyte reaction (GvH or HvG direction). J is TRBJ2-7 and V is TRBV27, with 7 bases fitting TRBD2. The receptor was derived from a human patient who received an intestinal transplant. CDR3 in amino acids: CASSLAGERYEQYF. In DNA, the CDR3 is TGTGCCAGCAGTTTGGCGGGAGAGAGATACGAGCAGTACTTC.